This T cell receptor (beta chain) was sequenced for a study of blood T cell repertoires in COVID-19 (dated by TCRdb to between 2020 and 2021). Broadly, across the study: Samples covering the acute and convalescent phases of COVID-19 were provided by collaborators in the United States, Italy and Spain. The prospective study material was composed of cDNA or gDNA derived from T cells, B-cell-depleted T cells, or PBMCs. The dataset comprised deeply sampled blood TCRbeta repertoires from subjects exposed to, actively infected with, or recovered from COVID-19. The repertoires were released in a freely available public database intended as a resource for research on the immune response to SARS-CoV-2. The samples were drawn from the first 160 participants of the ongoing ImmuneRACE study and from more than 1,000 subjects provided by 6 global collaborators. Nearly every sample came with metadata listing a de-identified subject ID, COVID-19 status, age in years and sex. Where HLA class I and class II types were available, the types were taken from metadata supplied by the sample provider, not from assay-based typing. What the research found in general, with its limitations: Clinical and demographic metadata were provided uncurated, with the amount varying by source and participant.

Deletion took 2 bases off V and 0 bases off J, with a span of 10 bases between the germline ends. Via the germline V gene, CDR1 is SGHDT and CDR2 YYEEEE. The CDR3 runs 15 residues from the cysteine to the phenylalanine. Here the CDR3 DNA is all that survives: 45 bases in frame from base 1. Each collaborating institution followed its own protocols to collect whole blood in K2EDTA tubes. For TCRbeta analysis, collaborators shipped samples in one of three forms: frozen whole blood, isolated PBMCs, or DNA extracted from either of those sample types. Of note for this clone: The target of this receptor is not known. Base qualities were left out, and no much larger clone turns up one base away.

TCRbeta CDR3 regions were amplified from genomic DNA using the immunoSEQ Assay, a bias-controlled multiplex PCR. The paper's data handling went like this. Nucleated cell counts per sample were estimated from amplification of reference gene primers within the assay. To quantify the absolute abundance of each unique TCRbeta CDR3 rearrangement, sequence reads were collapsed and filtered. For each sample, productive Simpson clonality was calculated as the square root of Simpson's diversity index across productive rearrangements. Here the immuneACCESS table is served through TCRdb, limited to in-frame sequences with V and J called. Missing clones are a known gap in these copies; in checked studies unresolved V genes cover under half, and the rest lacks a known reason. V, J and clone size are those of that table, while D and trimming were read from the DNA. The sample has approximately 100,000 clones on record, roughly nine tenths of them singletons. The ten top clones hold around 5.8% of the sample.

Material for sequencing was peripheral blood. Recombination connected TRBV5-6 to TRBJ2-3, with an unclear D gene assignment. The sequence was collected from a human donor in a cohort sampled during active COVID-19. The bases read TGTGCCAGCAGCTTCGGGTTATCTAGCACAGATACGCAGTATTTT. It encodes CASSFGLSSTDTQYF.